There are a few counts of the clone carrying this TCR beta chain. The age range of participants was about 18 to 95 years, with residence in about 25 US areas. The study assigned cohorts using participant-reported clinical history. Donors in Cohort 3 counted as recovered after two negative PCRs, clearance, or symptom resolution. The source of the sample is a study of blood T cell repertoires in COVID-19. Sequencing was performed with immunoSEQ multiplex PCR; in TCRdb, only in-frame clones are kept and a portion is missing. The profile shows 220,000 or so clones, over 75% of them singletons. This receptor was taken from a woman in her fifties or sixties who had recovered from COVID-19. The sample comprised PBMCs or T cells enriched from blood (not recorded which).

This chain's CDR3 is CASSLPQGGRETQYF. The DNA of the CDR3 is TGTGCCAGCAGCTTACCTCAAGGGGGCCGCGAGACCCAGTACTTC. This chain joins TRBV7-2 and TRBJ2-5, with TRBD1 identical over 7 bases. This CDR3 contains 15 residues. Per germline, CDR1 SGHTA and CDR2 FQGNSA. With 2 bases clipped from V and 5 bases from J, the junction kept 8 bases outside the gene matches.